This T cell receptor beta chain derives from a study of Graves' ophthalmopathy and Graves' hyperthyroidism. Amplified material comprised TCR beta CDR3 regions derived from RNA transcripts. Amplification began with first-round RT-PCR using HTBI primers, then second-round multiplex PCR was performed. One entry per CDR3 protein, called by TCRdb with MiXCR from the multiplex PCR reads. The table shows almost 400,000 distinct CDR3 sequences, with around 18% occurring only once. Germline V lookup: CDR1 SGHAT, CDR2 FQDESV (reference sequence). This CDR3 has 14 residues. The germline V and J ends were trimmed by 0 bases and 6 bases, with 9 bases remaining between them. This clonotype was recorded many times.

The receptor was derived from a woman between 18 and 29 years old with Graves' ophthalmopathy. The J gene is TRBJ2-4, the V gene TRBV11-1; TRBD1 is a possible D gene (5 bases). The sample taken for sequencing was peripheral blood. CDR3 loop: CASSLAGAGNIQYF. The CDR3 DNA sequence: TGTGCCAGCAGCTTAGCAGGGGCAGGAAACATTCAGTACTTC. Together with reference TRBV11-1 and TRBJ2-4, the CDR3 gives the full variable domain: EAEVAQSPRYKITEKSQAVAFWCDPISGHATLYWYRQILGQGPELLVQFQDESVVDDSQLPKDRFSAERLKGVDSTLKIQPAELGDSAMYLCASSLAGAGNIQYFGAGTRLSVL.